What follows is one T cell receptor beta chain and its context. Its binding antigen is unknown. Per-nucleotide qualities are absent, and no much larger clonotype sits a single base away. Libraries were made using 5' RACE. The listed sequencing device is Illumina HiSeq 2000. Template switching introduced a universal primer binding site; the final cDNA contained a unique molecular identifier, enabling accurate counting of TCR cDNA molecules. Specific primers in the conserved constant-segment region were used to synthesize first-strand cDNA for the TCR alpha and beta chains. To control for contamination, every cDNA library carried two barcodes: a SMART-Mk sample barcode plus Illumina barcodes. TruSeq adapter sequences along with Illumina sample barcodes were introduced in two successive PCR steps. The Illumina HiSeq platform was used with custom primers to sequence TCR alpha and beta cDNA libraries. The paper's processing steps were these. Raw reads were processed with MiGEC to extract unique molecular identifiers, and MiXCR was used to determine CDR3 positions. For each individual, recombination models were inferred using an EM algorithm with the repgenHMM and IGoR tools. Shared clonotypes were analyzed with the tcR package in R, and sharing was normalized by the product of cloneset sizes. To study raw recombination free of thymic and clonal selection effects, out-of-frame nonproductive sequences were analyzed. TCRdb cleaned the public reads at Q25 with fastp, built clones with MiXCR and kept in-frame beta chains. A single entry per CDR3 protein holds the most common genes and DNA from its merged rows. The V and J calls and clone size are TCRdb's, not the authors'. The sample table shows 1.5 million to 2 million distinct CDR3 sequences, and around 29% are seen once. The biggest ten clones account for approximately 0.29% of the sample.

Including cysteine and phenylalanine, the CDR3 has 12 amino acids. Kept here is only the CDR3 DNA, which spans 36 bases and is read in frame from base 1. According to the germline V gene (reference sequence), CDR1 reads DFQATT and CDR2 reads SNEGSKA. V sheds 3 bases and J sheds 6 bases, leaving 11 bases between their ends. This record comes from a study of identical twins listed by TCRdb under 2016. Broadly, across the study: To test whether fetal clonotypes persist, this study deep-sequenced TCR alpha and beta repertoires from monozygotic twins, from unrelated adults of various ages, and from cord blood. To rule out contamination, the twin experiments were replicated at different times with different library preparation protocols.

Only healthy Caucasian donors were included. General study outcomes and caveats: Fewer insertions were carried by abundant cord blood beta clonotypes, a similar but weaker trend appeared in young adult naive repertoires, and no such trend appeared in memory repertoires. Compared with coincidental sharing between unrelated individuals, out-of-frame TCR alpha sequences shared between twins showed an excess of sequences with low generation probability. Excess twin sharing in beta out-of-frame sequences was weaker because fewer shared sequences lowered the signal-to-noise ratio. Because the same donors could not be followed over many years, the conclusions relied on cross-sectional statistical analysis. Invariant T cells such as MAIT and iNKT could partly confound zero-insertion analyses, although diverse VJ usage argued against such confounding for most clonotypes. Out-of-frame TCR alpha sharing in monozygotic twins was systematically underestimated by recombination models, whereas sharing between unrelated individuals was in agreement with the recombination models.

Sequenced material: cord blood. The clonotype was recovered from a newborn girl in good health. The chain couples TRBV20-1 to TRBJ1-1; the D region possibly corresponds to TRBD1 (5 bases align). The CDR3 region: CSARAGSPEAFF. In nucleotide form, the sequence is TGCAGTGCTAGGGCAGGGTCCCCTGAAGCTTTCTTT.